This TCR beta chain was captured by sequencing in a study of T-cell memory formation after mild COVID-19. The 5'RACE method, run with constant-segment primers, produced TCR alpha and TCR beta cDNA libraries (carrying sample barcodes and UMIs). Using its own MiXCR run on the 5' RACE reads, TCRdb lists one record per CDR3 protein. This sample carries 250,000 to 350,000 distinct CDR3 sequences, about a sixth of them seen once, and the ten largest clones take roughly 25%. As for this clonotype: Its antigen is not identified.

Findings and limits, study-wide: For second-wave clones that peaked at day 37, SARS-CoV-2 specificity went unverified.

J was trimmed by 12 bases and V by 5 bases; bases with no gene match: 9. The CDR3 consists of 15 residues. Germline values: CDR1 SGHTA, CDR2 FQGNSA. The origin of this receptor is a man between 18 and 29 years old who had mild COVID-19 (a few samples of this study predate the infection). Cell type and time point are not known. V and J are TRBV7-2 and TRBJ2-1; 14 nucleotides align to TRBD2. The material sequenced was PBMCs or a T cell subset sorted from them (not recorded which). This CDR3 reads CASSTRTSGGYGQFF. The CDR3 bases are TGTGCCAGCAGCACCCGGACTAGCGGGGGGTACGGGCAGTTCTTC.